The TCR beta chain under discussion was sequenced for a study of OX40 agonist ivuxolimab in advanced cancers. Some background on the complete study: Ivuxolimab was an agonistic, fully human IgG2 monoclonal antibody directed against OX40 (CD134), a costimulatory receptor. Prior anti-PD-1, anti-PD-L1 or anti-CTLA-4 therapy was permitted, and approximately 42% of dose-escalation patients had received checkpoint inhibitors. The point of sequencing TCRbeta in the periphery was to test whether ivuxolimab changed TCR sequence diversity and drove clonal T-cell expansion. Among the roughly 50 dose-escalation patients, approximately 20 had hepatocellular carcinoma, 15 melanoma, 9 renal cell carcinoma and 9 head and neck cancer. The monotherapy dose-escalation portion (N of about 52 patients) of the phase I ivuxolimab trial is reported in the paper. In the dose-escalation cohort, 75% to 90% of patients were male, and the mean age was roughly 56 years with a range of 23 to 79. Intravenous ivuxolimab was administered to patients every 2 weeks at six dose levels: 0.01, 0.1, 0.3, 1.5, 3 and 10 mg/kg. Three dose-escalation patients achieved partial responses, one with hepatocellular carcinoma and two with cutaneous melanoma. Broader findings and caveats from the paper: Low levels of normalized T-cell clonal expansion were also seen in some patients who did not respond. At doses from 0.1 to 3.0 mg/kg, clonal expansion was seen in both CD4+ and CD8+ blood T cells between baseline and week 6. Which antigens the clonally expanded peripheral T cells were specific for was not determined. Partial responders in the 0.1-3.0 mg/kg groups had among the lowest normalized peripheral clonal expansion, especially among CD8+ T cells. On average, CD8+ T cells showed more expanded clones than CD4+ T cells after ivuxolimab.

Concerning this clone itself: This receptor's antigen is unknown. No much larger clone exists at a distance of one base, and base qualities are not known.

The trial excluded patients who had a history of autoimmune disease or who were on systemic immunosuppression. In every dose cohort, peripheral blood was drawn for TCR sequencing at baseline, cycle 4 day 1, and cycle 7 day 1. The samples were drawn from a first-in-human, open-label, multicenter phase I dose-escalation trial of ivuxolimab. The trial enrolled adults with locally advanced or metastatic head and neck squamous cell, hepatocellular, melanoma or renal cell carcinoma. Before TCR sequencing, CD4+ T cells and CD8+ T cells were sorted from peripheral blood as separate populations. Genomic DNA was isolated from the sorted cells so that the TCRbeta CDR3 region could be sequenced. The immunoSEQ Assay was used to sequence the TCRbeta CDR3 regions. The table comes from immuneACCESS by way of TCRdb, which keeps in-frame sequences with V and J called. Part of the clones is missing from these tables; in studies checked, under half for an unresolved V gene and the rest for unknown reasons. The sample data list about 100,000 clones, and approximately 93% of these were observed just once. Clones ranked in the top ten supply approximately 0.18% of the sample.

The germline V gene sets CDR1 to MNHNS and CDR2 to SASEGT. The germline V end is reduced by 6 bases and the J end by 4 bases; junction bases left unmatched: 8. CDR3 length: 14 amino acids, cysteine to phenylalanine. Only the CDR3 region is kept as DNA, spanning 42 bases read in frame from base 1. Sequences were derived from CD4+ or CD8+ T cells sorted from blood, sampled in a trial of the OX40 agonist ivuxolimab. This sequence was found in an adult with an advanced solid tumor such as melanoma, head and neck, liver or kidney cancer. The sequence is built from TRBV6-1 and TRBJ1-2; 7 middle bases align to TRBD1. Read as DNA, the sequence is TGTGCCAGCAGCCCGGGACAGACCCTCTATGGCTACACCTTC. The resulting protein is CASSPGQTLYGYTF.